The 10 T cell receptor beta chains reported below all come from one sample, sequenced in a study of cytomegalovirus exposure and HLA in healthy donors. The PCR was carried out with 60 Vbeta primers and 13 Jbeta primers. The assay was immunoSEQ multiplex PCR, and TCRdb's table has in-frame clones only and misses some. The repertoire has 90,000 to 110,000 clones, 69% of them found once; the top ten carry approximately 5.5%. Input material: PBMCs. These receptors all come from a woman between 65 and 79 years old in good health and CMV-seropositive.

There are a few counts of this clone. The chain recombines TRBV19 with TRBJ2-4; 9 bases line up with TRBD2. The CDR3 is made up of 15 amino acids. Germline assignment: CDR1 LNHDA and CDR2 SQIVND (reference sequence). The junction had 9 bases not matched to a gene; V was cut back by 4 bases and J by 8 bases. The DNA of the CDR3 is TGTGCCAGTAGTAGCGGGGGGGCCGGGAAAGACATTCAGTACTTC. It encodes CASSSGGAGKDIQYF.

J is TRBJ1-1 and V is TRBV18; D is undetermined. CDR1 and CDR2 (germline): KGHSH, LQKENI. The CDR3 is 17 residues long. Trimming pared 1 base from V and 1 base from J, leaving 16 bases between. The DNA for the CDR3 is TGTGCCAGCTCACCACAGGTTAGCTTCCTCGGGAACACTGAAGCTTTCTTT. As protein: CASSPQVSFLGNTEAFF.

This chain links TRBV5-6 with TRBJ2-1; TRBD1 matches 7 bases. The CDR3 is 14 amino acids. Germline CDR1 is SGHDT and CDR2 is YYEEEE. The ends lost 4 bases at V and 8 bases at J; junction bases unmatched: 9. In DNA, the CDR3 is TGTGCCAGCAGCCCGACAGGGACCCGCGATGAGCAGTTCTTC. Residues: CASSPTGTRDEQFF. Drawing the rest from reference TRBV5-6 and TRBJ2-1, the complete variable domain is DAGVTQSPTHLIKTRGQQVTLRCSPKSGHDTVSWYQQALGQGPQFIFQYYEEEERQRGNFPDRFSGHQFPNYSSELNVNALLLGDSALYLCASSPTGTRDEQFFGPGTRLTVL.

CDR3 in DNA: TGTGCCAGCAGCCCCCTCTTCGGCGGGGAGCTGTTTTTT. Its protein is CASSPLFGGELFF. The chain recombines TRBV11-3 with TRBJ2-2; D is ambiguous. Germline V CDR1 and CDR2: SGHNT, YENEEA. V was shortened by 5 bases and J by 7 bases, with 11 bases between the two germline ends. This CDR3 region has 13 residues.

This clone has just a few counts. V and J are TRBV7-2 and TRBJ2-5, with 9 bases identical to TRBD2. CDR3 size: 14 residues. J gave up 4 bases and V 6 bases, and 6 bases lay outside the gene matches. Germline V gene data show CDR1 as SGHTA and CDR2 as FQGNSA. CDR3 loop: CASRSAGGVETQYF. DNA of the CDR3: TGTGCCAGCAGATCAGCGGGGGGAGTAGAGACCCAGTACTTC. The variable domain in full, with the rest retrieved from reference TRBV7-2 and TRBJ2-5, is GAGVSQSPSNKVTEKGKDVELRCDPISGHTALYWYRQSLGQGLEFLIYFQGNSAPDKSGLPSDRFSAERTGGSVSTLTIQRTQQEDSAVYLCASRSAGGVETQYFGPGTRLLVL.

The chain couples TRBV27 to TRBJ2-6; 7 bases fit TRBD1. Germline loops: CDR1 MNHEY, CDR2 SMNVEV (reference sequence). Trimming took 0 bases from V and 0 from J; bases not matched to a gene: 11. The CDR3 runs to 20 residues. The CDR3 protein is CASSLSGTEFFISGANVLTF. The CDR3 region has the DNA TGTGCCAGCAGTTTATCAGGGACAGAGTTTTTTATCTCTGGGGCCAACGTCCTGACTTTC.

The CDR3 sequence is CASGPSDTYEQYF. The CDR3 DNA reads TGTGCCAGCGGGCCGTCAGATACCTACGAGCAGTACTTC. This chain uses TRBV2 with TRBJ2-7; no reliable D call. The V end lost 8 bases, the J end lost 2 bases, and 13 bases lay between the germline ends. Germline V gives CDR1 SNHLY, CDR2 FYNNEI. The CDR3 has 13 residues.

This clone was counted between two and nine times. V usage is TRBV5-1 and J usage is TRBJ1-1; 11 positions match TRBD1. Germline assignment: CDR1 SGHRS and CDR2 YFSETQ. V lost 4 bases and J lost 4; bases outside the gene matches: 6. The CDR3 covers 15 residues. The CDR3 nucleotides read TGCGCCAGCAGCGCGGACAGGGGGCGACGCACTGAAGCTTTCTTT. Amino acid sequence: CASSADRGRRTEAFF.

The genes are TRBV4-2 and TRBJ2-5; 15 bases line up with TRBD2. Germline CDR1 is LGHNA and CDR2 is YNFKEQ. The CDR3 runs 16 residues. V gave up 1 base and J gave up 5 bases; unmatched junction bases: 2. DNA for the CDR3: TGTGCCAGCAGCCAAGGGACTAGCGGGGGGGCTGAGACCCAGTACTTC. It is translated as CASSQGTSGGAETQYF.

The chain has TRBV5-1 and TRBJ2-7; weak D call: TRBD1 (6 bases). With 3 bases removed from V and 9 bases from J, the gap between germline ends came to 13 bases. Germline CDR1 SGHRS, CDR2 YFSETQ. The CDR3 runs 12 residues. The CDR3 protein is CASSSTIGGQYF. Here the CDR3 DNA reads TGCGCCAGCAGCTCCACTATAGGGGGGCAGTACTTC.